These 22 T cell receptor beta chains came from one sample sequenced in a study of cytomegalovirus exposure and HLA in healthy donors. PCR used 60 Vbeta primers and 13 Jbeta primers. The method was immunoSEQ multiplex PCR; TCRdb's version includes in-frame clones alone and lacks a portion of them. Among around 150,000 clones listed, more than 60% were seen once. The sample comprised PBMCs. The receptors were sampled from a man in his late teens or twenties in good health and CMV-seropositive.

The chain joins TRBV6-5 to TRBJ2-1; weak D call: TRBD2 (5 bases). The CDR3 length is 14 residues. V lost 0 bases, J lost 9 bases, and 12 bases lay in between. Germline CDR1 reads MNHEY; CDR2 reads SVGAGI. CDR3 loop: CASSYSHGEIEQFF. In DNA form, the CDR3 reads TGTGCCAGCAGTTACTCGCACGGGGAGATTGAGCAGTTCTTC.

The chain carries TRBV28 and TRBJ2-7, with TRBD2 matching over 8 bases. CDR1 is MDHEN and CDR2 is SYDVKM in the germline V gene. The V segment lost 5 bases and the J segment 6 bases; nucleotides outside the gene matches: 9. CDR3 length equals 14 residues. Here the CDR3 DNA reads TGTGCCAGCAGTCCGAGCGGGAGCGAATCCGAGCAGTACTTC. Translating it yields CASSPSGSESEQYF.

The chain joins TRBV28 to TRBJ2-7; TRBD2 agrees at 8 bases. Germline V gives CDR1 MDHEN, CDR2 SYDVKM. The CDR3 loop spans 14 amino acids. V was pared by 6 bases and J by 3 bases, with 7 bases of the junction left unmatched. This CDR3 is CASRAGLANYEQYF. The DNA for the CDR3 is TGTGCCAGCAGGGCCGGACTAGCTAACTACGAGCAGTACTTC.

The chain links TRBV27 to TRBJ1-3; tentative D call: TRBD1 (5 bases). Germline CDR1 is MNHEY and CDR2 is SMNVEV (reference sequence). The CDR3 spans 15 residues. Trimming left V 4 bases short and J 2 bases short, with 12 bases between. The CDR3 is CASSSLGGAGNTIYF. The CDR3 nucleotides are TGTGCCAGCAGTTCCCTAGGAGGGGCTGGAAACACCATATATTTT.

As to this clone: Other DNA sequences in the sample encode the same CDR3. This rearrangement joins TRBV7-9 to TRBJ2-3; TRBD2 matches at 10 bases. Germline assignment: CDR1 SEHNR and CDR2 FQNEAQ (reference sequence). This CDR3 is built from 14 residues. The V gene end was trimmed by 6 bases and the J gene end by 4 bases; junction bases not matched to a gene: 4. CDR3 sequence reads: CASSLAGVADTQYF. CDR3 DNA: TGTGCCAGCAGTCTAGCGGGAGTTGCAGATACGCAGTATTTT.

This clone was found a few times. One junction end does not reproduce the germline sequence, and a read error may be involved. Here the CDR3 DNA reads TGTTCCAGCAGCCTAGGACTTGTTCCCTACAATGAGCAGTTCTTC. Translating it yields CSSSLGLVPYNEQFF. The chain is built from TRBV7-9 and TRBJ2-1, with TRBD2 as a possible D gene (5 bases). CDR3 size: 15 residues. From germline, CDR1 is SEHNR and CDR2 FQNEAQ (reference sequence).

The V and J genes are TRBV29-1 and TRBJ1-1, with 8 positions matching TRBD1. Trimming removed 5 bases from V and 5 bases from J; junction bases left unmatched: 4. The V gene's germline CDR1 is SQVTM and CDR2 ANQGSEA. The CDR3 extends over 12 amino acids. CDR3 bases: TGCAGCGTTAGACAGGGGAAGACTGAAGCTTTCTTT. It encodes CSVRQGKTEAFF.

This sequence joins TRBV19 and TRBJ2-1, with 12 bases identical to TRBD2. Germline assignment: CDR1 LNHDA and CDR2 SQIVND (reference sequence). The CDR3 has 18 residues. V shed 3 bases, J shed 2 bases, and the junction held 8 bases outside the gene matches. CDR3 sequence: CASSIQRTSGATYNEQFF. CDR3 DNA: TGTGCCAGTAGTATTCAGCGGACTAGCGGGGCCACCTACAATGAGCAGTTCTTC.

V gene TRBV14 combines with J gene TRBJ2-1; 7 positions agree with TRBD2. The germline V gene has CDR1 SGHDN and CDR2 FVKESK. The CDR3 spans 16 residues. Trimming took 1 base from V and 2 from J; bases not matched to a gene: 5. The CDR3: CASSQVRGSAYNEQFF. CDR3 nucleotides: TGTGCCAGCAGCCAAGTGCGCGGGAGCGCCTACAATGAGCAGTTCTTC.

V and J are TRBV28 and TRBJ2-1; D remains ambiguous. The CDR3 totals 12 residues. Per germline, CDR1 MDHEN and CDR2 SYDVKM. The ends were cut back, 5 bases at V and 8 bases at J, with 10 bases in the middle. The CDR3 loop reads CASSDGRDEQFF. DNA for the CDR3: TGTGCCAGCAGTGACGGTCGGGATGAGCAGTTCTTC.

The chain links TRBV5-1 to TRBJ2-1, with 9 nucleotides matching TRBD2. The length of the CDR3 is 14 residues. V was pared by 4 bases and J by 6 bases, with 5 bases of the junction left unmatched. From germline, CDR1 is SGHRS and CDR2 YFSETQ. CDR3 nucleotide sequence: TGCGCCAGCAGCGCTAGCGGGATCGGCAATGAGCAGTTCTTC. Its translation: CASSASGIGNEQFF.

Notes on this clone: Compared with germline, one end of the junction differs, possibly owing to a read error. The V gene is TRBV6-1, the J gene TRBJ1-2; TRBD1 is a possible D gene (5 bases). CDR3 length equals 14 residues. CDR1 and CDR2 (germline): MNHNS, SASEGT. Here the CDR3 reads CASSVLGPGDRYPF. The CDR3 nucleotides are TGTGCCAGCAGTGTTCTGGGGCCCGGTGATAGATACCCCTTC.

V and J are TRBV4-2 and TRBJ1-3, with D possibly TRBD1 on 6 matching bases. The CDR3 totals 17 residues. V was trimmed by 2 bases and J by 3 bases, leaving 17 bases between them. The V gene's germline CDR1 is LGHNA and CDR2 YNFKEQ. In nucleotides, the CDR3 is TGTGCCAGCAGCCAAAAAGGGGGGGGTTTAAATGGAAACACCATATATTTT. As protein: CASSQKGGGLNGNTIYF.

The CDR3 region is CASSLTGGDTEAFF. The CDR3 nucleotides are TGTGCCAGCAGTCTTACAGGGGGAGACACTGAAGCTTTCTTT. The gene calls are TRBV28 and TRBJ1-1; 8 positions agree with TRBD1. The V gene's germline CDR1 is MDHEN and CDR2 SYDVKM. The V segment lost 5 bases and the J segment 3 bases; nucleotides outside the gene matches: 5. The CDR3 covers 14 residues.

This rearrangement joins TRBV7-6 to TRBJ2-1; no reliable D call. In germline, CDR1 is SGHVS, CDR2 FNYEAQ. The CDR3 is 14 residues long. V was trimmed by 1 base and J by 12 bases, leaving 16 bases between them. The CDR3 reads CASSLETKASRQFF. The DNA of the CDR3 is TGTGCCAGCAGCTTAGAAACTAAGGCCAGCCGGCAGTTCTTC.

This chain connects TRBV19 to TRBJ2-7; no firm D call. The CDR3 contains 15 residues. Germline V gene sequence: CDR1 LNHDA, CDR2 SQIVND (reference sequence). V lost 4 bases to trimming and J lost 0 bases, with 13 bases between them. CDR3 sequence: CASSTTAMTSYEQYF. The CDR3 bases are TGTGCCAGTAGTACTACAGCAATGACCTCCTACGAGCAGTACTTC.

The table lists this clone with a count of one. The chain links TRBV5-5 to TRBJ1-4; TRBD1 is a possible D gene (6 bases). V lost 1 base, J lost 3 bases, and 16 bases lay in between. This CDR3 contains 17 residues. Germline V lookup: CDR1 SGHKS, CDR2 YYEKEE (reference sequence). CDR3 sequence reads: CASSLRGTSPANEKLFF. In DNA, the CDR3 is TGTGCCAGCAGCTTGAGGGGGACCAGTCCTGCTAATGAAAAACTGTTTTTT.

The chain employs TRBV30 and TRBJ1-5; D gene unclear. Germline CDR1 is GTSNPN and CDR2 is SVGIG (reference sequence). The CDR3 runs to 14 residues. The V and J ends lost 3 bases and 7 bases respectively, with 16 bases between them. The CDR3 sequence: CAWSHLEGGQPQHF. The CDR3 DNA is TGTGCCTGGAGCCACCTGGAGGGCGGGCAGCCCCAGCATTTT.

This chain joins TRBV6-5 and TRBJ2-3, with D possibly being TRBD2 (5 bases). Germline loops: CDR1 MNHEY, CDR2 SVGAGI. Trimming cost V 0 bases and J 4 bases, with 14 bases left between them. The CDR3 is made up of 16 amino acids. The CDR3 DNA sequence: TGTGCCAGCAGTTACTCAGTGTTAGCGATTTCAGATACGCAGTATTTT. It specifies CASSYSVLAISDTQYF.

The chain employs TRBV11-2 and TRBJ2-2; 8 nucleotides align to TRBD1. Germline CDR1 is SGHAT and CDR2 is FQNNGV. The trim removed 1 base at V and 4 bases at J, leaving 2 bases unmatched. The CDR3 totals 15 residues. This CDR3 reads CASSLATGVTGELFF. CDR3 coding DNA: TGTGCCAGCAGCTTAGCGACAGGGGTCACCGGGGAGCTGTTTTTT.

This clone has only a few counts. The chain combines TRBV9 with TRBJ1-4, with D possibly being TRBD1 (5 bases). The germline V gene has CDR1 SGDLS and CDR2 YYNGEE. This CDR3 has 14 amino acids. Trimming left V 0 bases short and J 11 bases short, with 14 bases between. CDR3 in DNA: TGTGCCAGCAGCGTAGGGGGGGGTGTCGGGAAACTGTTTTTT. Encoded protein: CASSVGGGVGKLFF.

The chain has TRBV10-3 and TRBJ1-6; D not resolved. The CDR3 sequence is 16 residues long. Germline CDR1 is ENHRY and CDR2 is SYGVKD. The V end was cut by 3 bases, the J end by 9 bases, with 18 bases between. CDR3 sequence: CAISDPTREDGSPLHF. The CDR3, as DNA: TGTGCCATCAGTGATCCGACAAGGGAGGACGGTTCACCCCTCCACTTT.